This TCR beta chain was captured by sequencing in a study of cytomegalovirus exposure and HLA in healthy donors. Across the whole study: A data release that came early held some 79 million unique TCRs from HLA-typed donors. The study's findings and limits: Owing to their indistinguishability, certain V segments, notably TRBV6-2 and TRBV6-3, were excluded. TCR beta chain V- and J-gene trimming was linked, in a later analysis, to a missense variant in DCLRE1C.

CDR1 SGHTS and CDR2 YDEGEE come from the germline V gene. V was trimmed by 0 bases and J by 3 bases, leaving 9 bases between them. This CDR3 region has 15 residues. This clone has at least ten counts. Its antigen remains unidentified. 13 Jbeta primers and 60 Vbeta primers were used for the PCR. Assay used: immunoSEQ multiplex PCR; TCRdb lists only in-frame clones, some missing. The sample has over 150,000 clones, around 77% seen once. Sequences were obtained from PBMCs. This chain links TRBV5-8 with TRBJ1-4; no definite D call. The TCR was taken from a woman aged 25 to 39 in good health and CMV-seronegative. For the CDR3, the DNA is TGTGCCAGCAGCTTGGGTGATCGGGCTAATGAAAAACTGTTTTTT. Amino acid sequence: CASSLGDRANEKLFF.